This T cell receptor (beta chain) was found in a study of blood T cell repertoires in COVID-19. Across the whole study: In each case, the material was cDNA or gDNA derived from T cells, B-cell-depleted T cells, or PBMCs.

Cohort 3 donors were reported recovered after two negative PCRs, clearance, or symptom resolution. The CDR3 spans 15 residues. Germline values: CDR1 SGHVS, CDR2 FNYEAQ. Trimming left V 0 bases short and J 2 bases short, with 9 bases between. Here immunoSEQ multiplex PCR was the method, and the copy in TCRdb shows in-frame clones only, minus some. The data show about 330,000 clones, roughly 88% seen once. Sequenced input: PBMCs or T cells enriched from blood (not recorded which). This TCR came from a young man who had recovered from COVID-19. This chain connects TRBV7-6 to TRBJ2-3; D might be TRBD1 (6 bases). CDR3 bases: TGTGCCAGCAGCTTAGCGGACAGAACCACAGATACGCAGTATTTT. It is translated as CASSLADRTTDTQYF.